This passage covers 19 T cell receptor beta chains from one sample sequenced in a study of T cell repertoires in cytomegalovirus infection. TCRdb re-called the reads with MiXCR, one entry per CDR3 protein. Of roughly 320,000 distinct CDR3 sequences listed, roughly a tenth are singletons. Sample: PBMCs. The receptor set was obtained from a human donor in good health (CMV status not recorded). Some clones in this sample may be carry-over from other donors' samples.

The chain is built from TRBV29-1 and TRBJ1-1; TRBD1 is a possible D gene (5 bases). V shed 4 bases and J shed 2 bases, with 11 bases lying between them. Germline CDR1 and CDR2: SQVTM and ANQGSEA. There are 13 residues in the CDR3. CDR3 coding DNA: TGCAGCGTTGCCCCGGGGCAAAACACTGAAGCTTTCTTT. It encodes CSVAPGQNTEAFF.

This clonotype has just a few counts. The J gene is TRBJ2-7, the V gene TRBV6-1, with 11 bases identical to TRBD1. J was trimmed by 3 bases and V by 6 bases; bases with no gene match: 7. Looked up from germline, CDR1 is MNHNS and CDR2 is SASEGT. This CDR3 spans 15 amino acids. CDR3 in DNA: TGTGCCAGCAGGACCGGGACAGGGGGTTTCTACGAGCAGTACGTC. Its translation is CASRTGTGGFYEQYV.

At least ten counts were recorded for this clonotype. The J gene is TRBJ2-2, the V gene TRBV10-3; 8 nucleotides match TRBD1. The CDR3 sequence is 15 residues long. Germline V gene lookup returns CDR1 ENHRY and CDR2 SYGVKD. The V segment lost 3 bases and the J segment 3 bases; nucleotides outside the gene matches: 3. CDR3 nucleotide sequence: TGTGCCATCAGTGACAACAGGGGGGACACCGGGGAGCTGTTTTTT. It specifies CAISDNRGDTGELFF.

This clonotype showed up many times. CDR3 sequence reads: CASSYPGQVTNGYTF. The DNA for the CDR3 is TGTGCCAGCAGCTACCCGGGACAAGTTACGAATGGCTACACCTTC. The V call is TRBV7-3, the J call TRBJ1-2, with D tentatively TRBD1 (6 bases). The CDR3 contains 15 residues. Germline V lookup: CDR1 SGHTA, CDR2 FQGTGA. The V end was cut by 4 bases, the J end by 6 bases, with 18 bases between.

With regard to this clonotype: This may come from a read error, since a much larger clone is one base off. The V and J genes are TRBV6-1 and TRBJ2-7, with 8 bases lining up with TRBD2. The CDR3 is 12 amino acids. Germline lookup yields CDR1 MNHNS and CDR2 SASEGT. The CDR3 spells CASSRGGNERYF. The CDR3 nucleotides are TGTGCCAGCAGTCGGGGGGGGAACGAGCGGTACTTC.

With regard to this clonotype: This may stem from a read error, because a much larger clone lies one nucleotide away. The CDR3 bases are TGCGCCTGCAGCTTGGACAGGGGTGAAGCTTTCTTT. Translated: CACSLDRGEAFF. The chain recombines TRBV5-1 with TRBJ1-1; TRBD1 matches at 9 bases. Germline loops: CDR1 SGHRS, CDR2 YFSETQ. This CDR3 region has 12 residues.

This clonotype appeared many times. The chain uses TRBV5-5 and TRBJ2-7; 10 bases match TRBD1. CDR3 length: 15 amino acids. The trim removed 4 bases at V and 0 bases at J, leaving 4 bases unmatched. CDR1 and CDR2 from the germline V gene are SGHKS and YYEKEE (reference sequence). The CDR3 region is CASSLTGGSSYEQYF. As DNA, the CDR3 is TGTGCCAGCAGCCTGACAGGGGGCAGCTCCTACGAGCAGTACTTC.

In its sample, this clonotype was seen many times. The chain links TRBV28 to TRBJ1-5, with 8 positions matching TRBD1. Losses at the gene ends were 4 bases for V and 1 base for J; bases not matched to a gene: 6. CDR1 MDHEN and CDR2 SYDVKM come from the germline V gene. This CDR3 comprises 16 residues. The CDR3 region is CASSWGQALSNQPQHF. DNA for the CDR3: TGTGCCAGCAGTTGGGGACAGGCACTCAGCAATCAGCCCCAGCATTTT. Variable domain in full (rest from reference TRBV28 and TRBJ1-5): DVKVTQSSRYLVKRTGEKVFLECVQDMDHENMFWYRQDPGLGLRLIYFSYDVKMKEKGDIPEGYSVSREKKERFSLILESASTNQTSMYLCASSWGQALSNQPQHFGDGTRLSIL.

This clonotype was counted ten times or more. The J gene is TRBJ1-1, the V gene TRBV28; perhaps TRBD1 as D (5 bases). Deletions cut 5 bases from V and 3 bases from J, with 28 bases between. CDR1 is MDHEN, CDR2 SYDVKM, per germline. The CDR3 extends over 19 amino acids. The chain's CDR3 is CASSPIPGLHRSEYTEAFF. CDR3 DNA sequence: TGTGCCAGCAGTCCAATCCCGGGACTTCACAGATCCGAATACACTGAAGCTTTCTTT.

This chain links TRBV28 with TRBJ2-1; 10 nucleotides match TRBD2. The J segment lost 5 bases and the V segment lost 2 bases, leaving 6 bases of the junction unmatched. CDR1 MDHEN and CDR2 SYDVKM come from the germline V gene. The CDR3 covers 16 residues. The CDR3 DNA reads as TGTGCCAGCAGTTTACTCCGGACTAGCGGAAACAATGAGCAGTTCTTC. Its protein product is CASSLLRTSGNNEQFF.

This clonotype has at least ten counts. The chain is built from TRBV10-3 and TRBJ1-5; 9 nucleotides agree with TRBD1. Per germline, CDR1 ENHRY and CDR2 SYGVKD. The CDR3 runs 14 residues. Losses at the gene ends were 2 bases for V and 5 bases for J; bases not matched to a gene: 1. CDR3 DNA sequence: TGTGCCATCAGTGAGGGGGACAGGGATCAGCCCCAGCATTTT. Translating gives CAISEGDRDQPQHF.

In this sample, this clonotype turned up many times. This chain connects TRBV28 to TRBJ1-2, with TRBD1 as a possible D gene (5 bases). Trimming took off 5 bases at V and 4 bases at J, with 17 bases between the two ends. In germline, CDR1 is MDHEN, CDR2 SYDVKM. This CDR3 region has 15 residues. In nucleotides, the CDR3 is TGTGCCAGCAGTCCCTCCGGGGGTTTATTCTATGGCTACACCTTC. Protein: CASSPSGGLFYGYTF.

V gene TRBV28 combines with J gene TRBJ1-5; 9 bases fit TRBD1. Germline CDR1 is MDHEN and CDR2 is SYDVKM. V was pared by 5 bases and J by 3 bases, with 8 bases of the junction left unmatched. The CDR3 sequence is 16 residues long. The CDR3 nucleotides read TGTGCCAGCAGTGGACTGACAGGGGGGAACAATCAGCCCCAGCATTTT. Translation: CASSGLTGGNNQPQHF.

DNA of the CDR3: TGTGCCAGCAGTTACCCAACAGGGGGCCGGGAGACCCAGTACTTC. Translation: CASSYPTGGRETQYF. The rearrangement joins TRBV6-5 to TRBJ2-5, with 9 bases fitting TRBD1. Germline lookup yields CDR1 MNHEY and CDR2 SVGAGI. The CDR3 is made up of 15 amino acids. V lost 2 bases to trimming and J lost 5 bases; unmatched junction nucleotides: 6.

This clonotype appeared a few times. The V gene is TRBV12-3 or TRBV12-4, the J gene TRBJ1-5; the D gene is possibly TRBD1 (5 bases). Deletions cut 7 bases from V and 3 bases from J, with 13 bases between. CDR3 length equals 14 residues. In DNA form, the CDR3 reads TGTGCCAGCACCCCCGGGGACTTCAATCAGCCCCAGCATTTT. This sequence encodes CASTPGDFNQPQHF.

The gene calls are TRBV6-6 and TRBJ2-7; TRBD1 aligns across 9 bases. CDR3 length equals 14 residues. Germline V gene lookup returns CDR1 MNHNY and CDR2 SVGAGI (reference sequence). The trim removed 2 bases at V and 5 bases at J, leaving 4 bases unmatched. The CDR3 nucleotides read TGTGCCAGCAGTTACCCGGGACAGGGAGACGAGCAGTACTTC. Protein sequence: CASSYPGQGDEQYF.

This clonotype showed up many times. This chain joins TRBV29-1 and TRBJ1-4; D is possibly TRBD1 (6 bases). V lost 6 bases and J lost 4, with 15 bases in between. This CDR3 is built from 14 residues. CDR1 SQVTM and CDR2 ANQGSEA come from the germline V gene. CDR3 sequence: CSVLPGTINEKLFF. The CDR3 bases are TGCAGCGTCCTTCCCGGGACAATTAATGAAAAACTGTTTTTT.

The rearrangement joins TRBV7-3 to TRBJ2-3; 8 bases are a match to TRBD2. The CDR3 is 17 residues long. V lost 1 base and J lost 4; bases outside the gene matches: 10. Per germline, CDR1 SGHTA and CDR2 FQGTGA. CDR3 protein: CASSLRHAGGGSDTQYF. CDR3 bases: TGTGCCAGCAGCTTAAGGCATGCGGGAGGTGGCTCAGATACGCAGTATTTT.

This clonotype was seen ten or more times. The chain couples TRBV10-3 to TRBJ2-7; TRBD2 is a possible D gene (5 bases). Between the trimmed V and J ends, which lost 10 bases and 4 bases, there was a span of 17 bases. Germline values: CDR1 ENHRY, CDR2 SYGVKD. The CDR3 sequence is 13 residues long. CDR3: CATKEGGEYEQYV. The CDR3, as DNA: TGTGCCACTAAAGAGGGCGGTGAATACGAGCAGTACGTC.